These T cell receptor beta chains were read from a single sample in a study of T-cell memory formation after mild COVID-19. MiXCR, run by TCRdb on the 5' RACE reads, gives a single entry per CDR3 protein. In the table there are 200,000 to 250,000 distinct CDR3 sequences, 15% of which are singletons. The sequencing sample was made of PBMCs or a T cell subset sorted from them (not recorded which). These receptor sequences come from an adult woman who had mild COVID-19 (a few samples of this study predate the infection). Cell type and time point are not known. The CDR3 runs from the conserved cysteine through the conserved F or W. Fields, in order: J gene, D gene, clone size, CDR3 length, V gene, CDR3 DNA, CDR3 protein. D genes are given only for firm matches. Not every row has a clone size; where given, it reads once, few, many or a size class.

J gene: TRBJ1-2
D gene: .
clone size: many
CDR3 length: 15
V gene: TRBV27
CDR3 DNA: TGTGCCAGCAGTTCCCCACTCCGGGGCCGACTGGGCTACACCTTC
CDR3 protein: CASSSPLRGRLGYTF

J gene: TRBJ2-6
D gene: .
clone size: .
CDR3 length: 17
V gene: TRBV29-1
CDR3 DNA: TGCAGCGTTAAGGGGCTAAGACCCCCCTCTGGGGCCAACGTCCTGACTTTC
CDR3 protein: CSVKGLRPPSGANVLTF

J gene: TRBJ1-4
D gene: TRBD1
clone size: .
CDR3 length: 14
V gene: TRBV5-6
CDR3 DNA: TGTGCCAGCAGCTCGGACAGGAGATATGAAAAACTGTTTTTT
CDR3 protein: CASSSDRRYEKLFF

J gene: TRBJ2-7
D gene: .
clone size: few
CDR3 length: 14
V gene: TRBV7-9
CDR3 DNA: TGTGCCAGCAGCTTTTTTGGGGAAGGCGACGAGCAGTACTTC
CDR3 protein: CASSFFGEGDEQYF

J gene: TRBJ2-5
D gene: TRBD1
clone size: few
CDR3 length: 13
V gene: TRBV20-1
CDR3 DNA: TGCAGTGCTAGGTGGGACAGGGGAGAGACCCAGTACTTC
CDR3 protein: CSARWDRGETQYF

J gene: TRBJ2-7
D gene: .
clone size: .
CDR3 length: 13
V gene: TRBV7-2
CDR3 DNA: TGTGCCAGCAGCTCCCGGGAATCCTACGAGCAGTACTTC
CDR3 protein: CASSSRESYEQYF

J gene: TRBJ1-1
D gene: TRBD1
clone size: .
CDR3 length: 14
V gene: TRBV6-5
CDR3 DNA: TGTGCCAGCAGGGAAGACAGGGGGAACACTGAAGCTTTCTTT
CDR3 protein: CASREDRGNTEAFF

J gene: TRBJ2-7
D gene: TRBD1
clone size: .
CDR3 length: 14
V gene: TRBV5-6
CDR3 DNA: TGTGCCAGCAGCTTCCAGGGGGTATCCGACGAGCAGTACTTC
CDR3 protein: CASSFQGVSDEQYF

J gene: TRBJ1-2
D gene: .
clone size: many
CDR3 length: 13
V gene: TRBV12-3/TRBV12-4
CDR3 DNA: TGTGCCAGCAGTTCACCCTCGAACTATGGCTACACCTTC
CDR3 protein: CASSSPSNYGYTF

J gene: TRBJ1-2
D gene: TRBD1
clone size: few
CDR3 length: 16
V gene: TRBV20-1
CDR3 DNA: TGCAGTGCTAGGGCCACAGGGGGAGAAGGAAACTATGGCTACACCTTC
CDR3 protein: CSARATGGEGNYGYTF

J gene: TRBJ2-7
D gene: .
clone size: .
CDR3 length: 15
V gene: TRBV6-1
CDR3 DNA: TGTGCCAGCAGTCCGGGTTTCGGACAAGCCTACGAGCAGTACTTC
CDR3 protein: CASSPGFGQAYEQYF

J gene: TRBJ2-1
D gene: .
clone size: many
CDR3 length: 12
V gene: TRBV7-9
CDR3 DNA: TGTGCCAGCAGCTTAGATTTCTCTGCGCAGTTCTTC
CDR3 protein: CASSLDFSAQFF

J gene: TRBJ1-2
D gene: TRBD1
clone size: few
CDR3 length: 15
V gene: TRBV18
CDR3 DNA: TGTGCCAGCTCACCACCCACGGGACAGTTTTATGGCTACACCTTC
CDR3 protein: CASSPPTGQFYGYTF

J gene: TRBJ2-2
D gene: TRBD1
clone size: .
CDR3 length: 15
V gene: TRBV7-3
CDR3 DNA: TGTGCCAGCAGCCCCGACAGGGGGCAGGGCGGGGAGCTGTTTTTT
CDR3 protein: CASSPDRGQGGELFF

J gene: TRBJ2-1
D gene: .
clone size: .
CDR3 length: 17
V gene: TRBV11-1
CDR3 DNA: TGTGCCAGCATCCCCTGGAGAGCGGTGAGCTCCTACAATGAGCAGTTCTTC
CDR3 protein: CASIPWRAVSSYNEQFF

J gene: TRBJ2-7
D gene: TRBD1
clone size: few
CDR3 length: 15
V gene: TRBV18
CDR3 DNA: TGTGCCAGCTCACCCACTTCACAGGGGTTCTACGAGCAGTACTTC
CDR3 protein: CASSPTSQGFYEQYF

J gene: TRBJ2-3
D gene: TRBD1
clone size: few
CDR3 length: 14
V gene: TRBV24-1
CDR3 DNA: TGTGCCACCGAAGGACAGGGAAGCACAGATACGCAGTATTTT
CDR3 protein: CATEGQGSTDTQYF

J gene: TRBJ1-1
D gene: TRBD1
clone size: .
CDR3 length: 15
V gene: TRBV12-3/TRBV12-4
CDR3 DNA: TGTGCCAGCAGTCCCCAGGACAGGGCGGCCACTGAAGCTTTCTTT
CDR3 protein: CASSPQDRAATEAFF

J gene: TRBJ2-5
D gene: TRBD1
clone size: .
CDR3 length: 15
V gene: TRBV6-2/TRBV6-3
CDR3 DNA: TGTGCCAGCAGTTACACTGGGACAGCCCAAGAGACCCAGTACTTC
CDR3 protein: CASSYTGTAQETQYF

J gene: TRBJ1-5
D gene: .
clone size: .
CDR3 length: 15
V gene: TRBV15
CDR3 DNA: TGTGCCACCAGCAGAGATATGGATTACAATCAGCCCCAGCATTTT
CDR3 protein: CATSRDMDYNQPQHF

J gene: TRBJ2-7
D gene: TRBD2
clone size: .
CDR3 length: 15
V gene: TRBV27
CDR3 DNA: TGTGCCAGCAGTTTACTAGCGGGGGCCTTCTACGAGCAGTACTTC
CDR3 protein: CASSLLAGAFYEQYF

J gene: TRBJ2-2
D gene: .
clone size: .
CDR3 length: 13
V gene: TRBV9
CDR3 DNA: TGTGCCAGCAGCGGGGGAGAGACCGGGGAGCTGTTTTTT
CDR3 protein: CASSGGETGELFF

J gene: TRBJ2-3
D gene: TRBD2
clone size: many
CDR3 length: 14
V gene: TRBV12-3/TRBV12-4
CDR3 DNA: TGTGCCAGCCGTCCTAGCGGGGACACAGATACGCAGTATTTT
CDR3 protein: CASRPSGDTDTQYF

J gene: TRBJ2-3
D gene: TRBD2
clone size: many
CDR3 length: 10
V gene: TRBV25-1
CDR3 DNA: TGTGCCACCGGACTAGTTCCGCAGTATTTT
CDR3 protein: CATGLVPQYF

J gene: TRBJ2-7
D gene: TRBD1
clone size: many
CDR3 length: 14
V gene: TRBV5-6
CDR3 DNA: TGTGCCAGCAGCTGGTGGACAGGTGACTACGAGCAGTACTTC
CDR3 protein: CASSWWTGDYEQYF

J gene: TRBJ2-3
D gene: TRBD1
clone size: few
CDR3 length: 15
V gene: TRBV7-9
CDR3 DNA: TGTGCCAGCAGCTTCGAGGGGGCTCGGGCAGATACGCAGTATTTT
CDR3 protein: CASSFEGARADTQYF

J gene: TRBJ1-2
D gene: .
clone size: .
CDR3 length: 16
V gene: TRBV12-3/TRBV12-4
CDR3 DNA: TGTGCCAGCAGTTTGGTTCTCGGGACACTAGTTCGTGGCTACACCTTC
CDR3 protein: CASSLVLGTLVRGYTF

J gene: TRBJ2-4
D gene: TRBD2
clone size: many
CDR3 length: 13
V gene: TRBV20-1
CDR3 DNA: TGCAGTGCTTTAGCGGGAGGGGCAAACATTCAGTACTTC
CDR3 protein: CSALAGGANIQYF

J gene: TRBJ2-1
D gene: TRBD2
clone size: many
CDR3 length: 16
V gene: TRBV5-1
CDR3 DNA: TGCGCCAGCAGCCTCATAGCGGGAGGGCCCACGGATGAGCAGTTCTTC
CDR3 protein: CASSLIAGGPTDEQFF

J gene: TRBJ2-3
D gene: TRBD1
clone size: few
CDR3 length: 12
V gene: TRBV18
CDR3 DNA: TGTGCCAGCTCATCCGACAGGGGGAAGCAGTATTTT
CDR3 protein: CASSSDRGKQYF

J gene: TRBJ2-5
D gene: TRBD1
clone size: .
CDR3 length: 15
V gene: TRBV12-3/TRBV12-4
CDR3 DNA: TGTGCCAGCAGTTCAGCCCAGGGGGTTGGAGAGACCCAGTACTTC
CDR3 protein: CASSSAQGVGETQYF

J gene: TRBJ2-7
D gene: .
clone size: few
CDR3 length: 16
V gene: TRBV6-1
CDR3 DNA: TGTGCCACCTTCAATCCATTCGGGACACTCCTCTACGAGCAGTACTTC
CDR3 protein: CATFNPFGTLLYEQYF

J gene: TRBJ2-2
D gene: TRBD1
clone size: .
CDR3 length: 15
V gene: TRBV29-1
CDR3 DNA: TGCAGCGTCGGGACAGGGAGCAGGGTCACCGGGGAGCTGTTTTTT
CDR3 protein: CSVGTGSRVTGELFF

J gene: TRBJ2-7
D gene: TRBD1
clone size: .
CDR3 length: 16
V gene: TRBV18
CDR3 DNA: TGTGCCAGCTCACGAAAGACCGGGACAGGGTCCTACGAGCAGTACTTC
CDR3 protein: CASSRKTGTGSYEQYF

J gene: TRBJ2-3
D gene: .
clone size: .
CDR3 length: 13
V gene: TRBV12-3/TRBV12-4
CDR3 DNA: TGTGCCAGCAGTGCCATCAGGGGTGATACGCAGTATTTT
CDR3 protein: CASSAIRGDTQYF

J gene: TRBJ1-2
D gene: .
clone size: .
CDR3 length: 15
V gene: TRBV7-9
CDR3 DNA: TGTGCCAGCAGCCCGGGGGCTGAAGACCTGTATGGCTACACCTTC
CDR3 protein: CASSPGAEDLYGYTF

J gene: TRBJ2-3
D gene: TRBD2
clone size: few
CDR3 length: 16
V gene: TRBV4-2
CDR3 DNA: TGTGCCAGCAGCCAACCGACTAGCGGGGGAACAGATACGCAGTATTTT
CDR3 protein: CASSQPTSGGTDTQYF

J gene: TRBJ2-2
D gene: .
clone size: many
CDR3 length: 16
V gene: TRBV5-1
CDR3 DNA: TGCGCCAGCAGCTTTCATTCTCAGGGGACTACCGGGGAGCTGTTTTTT
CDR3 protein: CASSFHSQGTTGELFF

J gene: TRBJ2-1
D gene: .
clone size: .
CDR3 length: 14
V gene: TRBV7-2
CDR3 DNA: TGTGCCAGCAGCCCCCGGGACTCCATCAGTGAGCAGTTCTTC
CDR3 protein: CASSPRDSISEQFF

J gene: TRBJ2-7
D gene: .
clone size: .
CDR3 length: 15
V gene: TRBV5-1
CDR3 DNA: TGCGCCAGCAGCTTGTTGTTGATCCCCCCCTCCGAGCAGTACTTC
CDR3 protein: CASSLLLIPPSEQYF

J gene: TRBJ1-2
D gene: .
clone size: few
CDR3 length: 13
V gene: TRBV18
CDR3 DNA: TGTGCCAGCTCGGGGGCAGAGGGCTATGGCTACACCTTC
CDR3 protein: CASSGAEGYGYTF

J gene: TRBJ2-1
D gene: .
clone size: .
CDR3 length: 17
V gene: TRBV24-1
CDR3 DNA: TGTGCCACCAGTGATCCGTCCGGGCTAGTAGGGCGCAATGAGCAGTTCTTC
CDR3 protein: CATSDPSGLVGRNEQFF

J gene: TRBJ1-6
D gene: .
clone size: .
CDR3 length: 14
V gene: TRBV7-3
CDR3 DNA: TGTGCCAGCAGCTCCCAGCCGACGGGTTCACCCCTCCACTTT
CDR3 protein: CASSSQPTGSPLHF

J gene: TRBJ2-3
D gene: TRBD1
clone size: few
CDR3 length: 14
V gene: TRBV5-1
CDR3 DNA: TGCGCCAGCAGCTTCCAGGGGGCTGGAGATACGCAGTATTTT
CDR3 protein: CASSFQGAGDTQYF

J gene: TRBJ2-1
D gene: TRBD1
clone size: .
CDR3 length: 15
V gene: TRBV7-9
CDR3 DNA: TGTGCCAGCAGCTTGAGGGACAGTCGGAACAATGAGCAGTTCTTC
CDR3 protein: CASSLRDSRNNEQFF

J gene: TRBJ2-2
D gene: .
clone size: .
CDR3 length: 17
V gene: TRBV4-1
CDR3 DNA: TGCGCCAGCAGCCCTGGGCGGGTTGGGCAAAACACCGGGGAGCTGTTTTTT
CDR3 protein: CASSPGRVGQNTGELFF

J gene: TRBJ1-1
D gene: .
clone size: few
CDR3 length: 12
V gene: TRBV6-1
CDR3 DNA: TGTGCCAGCAGTTTACAGGCAGCTGAAGCTTTCTTT
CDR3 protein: CASSLQAAEAFF

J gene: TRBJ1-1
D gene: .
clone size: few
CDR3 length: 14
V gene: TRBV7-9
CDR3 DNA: TGTGCCAGCAGCTTAAAGGACGGACATACTGAAGCTTTCTTT
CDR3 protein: CASSLKDGHTEAFF

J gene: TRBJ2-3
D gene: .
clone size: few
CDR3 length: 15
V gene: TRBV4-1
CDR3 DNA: TGCGCCAGCAGCCAGAAGTCAACGTTCGCAGATACGCAGTATTTT
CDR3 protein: CASSQKSTFADTQYF

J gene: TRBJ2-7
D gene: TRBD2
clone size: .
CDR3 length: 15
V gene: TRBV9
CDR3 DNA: TGTGCCAGCAGGAAGACTAGCGGGGAAACCTACGAGCAGTACTTC
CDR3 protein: CASRKTSGETYEQYF

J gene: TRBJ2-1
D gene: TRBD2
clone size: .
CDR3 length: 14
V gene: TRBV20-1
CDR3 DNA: TGCAGTGCTCCAAAGCGGGGCGGCGGCAATGAGCAGTTCTTC
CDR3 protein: CSAPKRGGGNEQFF

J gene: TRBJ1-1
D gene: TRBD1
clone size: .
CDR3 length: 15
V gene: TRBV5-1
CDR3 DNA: TGCGCCAGCAGCATGATTTGGACAGGCAATACTGAAGCTTTCTTT
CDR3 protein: CASSMIWTGNTEAFF

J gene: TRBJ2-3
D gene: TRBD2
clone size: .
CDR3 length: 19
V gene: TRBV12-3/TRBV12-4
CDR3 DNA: TGTGCCAGCAGTTCCCGAATACAAATAGCGGGGGGGCATCCAGATACGCAGTATTTT
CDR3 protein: CASSSRIQIAGGHPDTQYF

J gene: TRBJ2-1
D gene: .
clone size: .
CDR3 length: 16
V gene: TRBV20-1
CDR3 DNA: TGCAGTGCTAGCCGTTTTAGTGGTTCGTCCTACAATGAGCAGTTCTTC
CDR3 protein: CSASRFSGSSYNEQFF

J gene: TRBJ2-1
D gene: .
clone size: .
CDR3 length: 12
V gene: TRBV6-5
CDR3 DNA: TGTGCCAGCAGTTACGCTCTAGGGGAGCAGTTCTTC
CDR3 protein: CASSYALGEQFF

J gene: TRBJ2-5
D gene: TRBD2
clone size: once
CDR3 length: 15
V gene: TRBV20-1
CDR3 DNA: TGCAGTGCTAGAGGGCGGGGGGCCTATCAAGAGACCCAGTACTTC
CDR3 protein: CSARGRGAYQETQYF

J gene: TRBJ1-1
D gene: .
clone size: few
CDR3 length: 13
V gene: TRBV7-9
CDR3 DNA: TGTGCCAGCAGCGACAGGACATACACTGAAGCTTTCTTT
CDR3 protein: CASSDRTYTEAFF

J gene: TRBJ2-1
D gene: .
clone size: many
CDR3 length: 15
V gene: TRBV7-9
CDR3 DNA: TGTGCCAGCAGCTTAGCGGGGGGCAATTCTAATGAGCAGTTCTTC
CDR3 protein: CASSLAGGNSNEQFF